This TCR beta chain was sequenced in a study of cytomegalovirus exposure and HLA in healthy donors (dated by TCRdb to 2016 to 2017). Study-wide context: An earlier analysis of approximately 640 of the donors reported about 250 Gb of sequence data and 117 million unique TCR beta sequences from about 179 million T cells. Roughly five DR-DQ haplotypes were handled as single units for association and clustering, since linkage in the cohort was strong. HLA typing included class I and class II loci at four-digit resolution. All discovery cohort repertoires had been generated using a single sequencing platform. A later analysis re-examined previously published TCR beta repertoires from several hundred donors and added high-resolution HLA genotyping to investigate patterns of TCR occurrence. On average, around 240,000 unique TCR beta nucleotide sequences were sequenced per donor among some 420 genotyped donors of the cohort, with about 19% of those sequences being non-productive. The study was designed to test whether signatures of past pathogen exposure could be identified by cataloging public T cell receptors. The genetic ancestry cluster associated with self-reported Caucasian donors included about four fifths of the roughly 410 genotyped donors. High-throughput TCR immunosequencing, statistical association of individual TCRs with disease status, and machine learning were combined to predict cytomegalovirus infection status. Typing coverage varied by locus: about 620-640 donors for A, B, C, DRB1 and DQB1; roughly 510 for DQA1; more than 600 for DPA1; around 490 for DPB1. In addition to the first cohort of 666 subjects, a separate validation cohort of over 90 different subjects was used. An earlier analysis of approximately 580 of the donors used high-throughput TCR beta sequencing to judge whether each TCR beta V gene segment behaved as functional or pseudogenic. The study used immunosequencing to profile the T cell repertoires of 666 subjects and linked those repertoires to cytomegalovirus serostatus. An early release covering roughly 580 HLA-typed donors comprised around 300 gigabases of sequencing data and tens of millions of unique TCR sequences. In the later analysis, no new phenotypic data were used to find candidate immune exposures; instead, reliance was placed on TCR beta sequences and their occurrence across donors. A later genetic analysis took genome-wide SNP genotypes for about three fifths of the roughly 700 donors and used that subset as a discovery cohort. Donor age, sex, ethnicity and CMV serostatus were collected together with the repertoire data. Broader findings and caveats from the paper: In this cohort, only TCR beta chains were sequenced, and detectable features were limited by the absence of alpha or paired-chain data. It was suggested by the authors that the approach could potentially be generalized to other disease states and immunological phenotypes. In a later genetic analysis, fewer N-insertions in productive TCRs were reported among donors in an Asian-associated ancestry cluster than the roughly 670-donor mean. Immune exposure information for the cohort was limited to CMV serostatus. According to a later analysis, TCR association rates differed among HLA loci, with DRB1 alleles showing the most associated TCRs and HLA-C alleles showing the fewest. Specific HLA alleles were associated with over 15,000 TCR beta sequences at a false discovery rate of 0.05 in a later analysis. The presence/absence analyses assumed that sequencing depth was roughly uniform across donors, and that assumption may not be true. Strong co-occurrence of HLA alleles, especially DR and DQ, made assigning TCR associations to individual alleles difficult. In a later analysis, several top co-occurrence clusters were reported to appear linked to parvovirus B19, influenza, CMV and Epstein-Barr virus. A cluster of highly shared sequence variants was judged likely to represent a technical artifact of the sequencing pipeline. In an earlier analysis of more than 500 of the donors, most TCR beta V segments appeared in productive rearrangements about 90% or about 30% of the time, broadly matching IMGT annotations. Across donors, most TCR sequences were observed very rarely, whereas some public TCRs were present in many individuals. In both the original and validation cohorts, the classifier was reported to diagnose cytomegalovirus status with high specificity and sensitivity. A later analysis found that most CMV-associated TCR beta chains appeared HLA-restricted, with HLA associations seemingly driven largely by CMV exposure. Some IMGT-functional V segments, including TRBV6-2 and TRBV6-3, could not be told apart with the 87-base-pair reads, so those segments were excluded. In a later genetic analysis, a missense DCLRE1C variant was associated with V-gene and J-gene trimming of TCR beta chains, and the association was replicated in an independent cohort. In vitro tests confirmed that three of the cytomegalovirus-associated TCR beta chains recognize cytomegalovirus antigens. Because HLA typing was missing for some donors at each locus, association tests included only the typed subset. Correlated functional status among segregating V segments might be attributable to linkage disequilibrium, but an unknown experimental factor could not be ruled out. A further reported finding was that TCR beta sequences accurately predicted the HLA-A and HLA-B alleles for most subjects in the first cohort. Because counts were too low, roughly 16 rarely observed V segments, including chromosome 9 orphons, were excluded from the earlier analysis of 587 of the donors. In a later analysis, HLA-associated TCR beta chains showed more clonal expansion and lower generation probabilities than non-associated chains that were equally common. A total of some 180 TCR beta chains were listed by the study as associated with cytomegalovirus.

Library construction relied on the immunoSEQ multiplex PCR assay. For the multiplex PCR, a mixture combining 60 forward primers for TCR Vbeta segments and 13 reverse primers for TCR Jbeta segments was used. A multiplex PCR assay on genomic DNA amplified the CDR3 region of rearranged TCR beta genes. The amplified TCR beta libraries were sequenced on the Illumina HiSeq System as 87-base-pair reads. As for the authors' bioinformatics: Across the roughly 600 repertoires, a later analysis counted 75 million to 90 million unique TCR beta chains, roughly 11 million of which were shared by at least two donors. To remove PCR and sequencing errors, raw reads were error-corrected and collapsed into unique sequences using a nearest-neighbor algorithm that merged closely related sequences. Alignment of CDR3 sequences to IMGT reference sequences was used to assign V, D and J gene segments. Each retained sequence needed at least a six-nucleotide match to both a V gene segment and a J gene segment. Rearrangements were called productive when the CDR3 lacked stop codons and stayed in frame with V and J; all others were non-productive. Following IMGT convention, CDR3 was defined as the stretch from the second conserved V-encoded cysteine up to the conserved J-encoded phenylalanine. The earlier analysis of about 610 of the donors excluded any sequence lacking an unambiguous match to a single V gene segment. An earlier analysis of about 590 of the donors classified V segments as functional when productive rearrangements were above 56.7% and as segregating when the standard deviation between donors was above 5%. A statistical classification framework was built to diagnose cytomegalovirus status from the catalog of TCR beta chain sequences. In a later analysis, TCR nucleotide sequences were compared against IMGT/GENE-DB human TR gene sequences so that V and J genes could be assigned. Using the TCRdist pipeline, a later analysis assigned CDR3 sequences along with most-parsimonious VDJ recombination scenarios. In a later analysis, every TCR beta chain was defined by the combination of its CDR3 amino acid sequence and its V-gene family, and reads without a unique V-gene family were dropped. A later analysis removed roughly 590 highly shared, low-generation-probability nucleotide sequences to deal with suspected cross-contamination and a sequencing artifact. In a later analysis, a clonal expansion index was calculated for each public chain from normalized within-repertoire ranks of inferred template counts. In a later analysis, generation probabilities were computed with a VDJ recombination model fitted to out-of-frame rearrangements, and the resulting probabilities were checked against IGoR. In a later analysis, hypergeometric tests were used to score TCR-TCR, TCR-HLA and TCR-CMV co-occurrence, with a repertoire-size bias correction applied to TCR pairs. To estimate false discovery rates, a later analysis permuted the HLA or CMV assignments 20 times. In a later analysis, co-occurring TCRs were grouped with DBSCAN, and TCRdist sequence similarity was added when clustering was performed within HLA-allele-positive subsets. Co-occurrence clustering excluded repertoires with fewer than 30,000 or more than 120,000 public chains, plus five with anomalous nucleotide sharing. TCRdb limited this immuneACCESS table to in-frame rearrangements with V and J called. A share of clones is missing; checked studies link under half to unresolved V genes, and the rest is unexplained. V and J calls and clone size are those listed in that table; D and trimming were worked out from the DNA. The sample table lists about 100,000 clones, around three quarters of them with a count of one. The leading ten clones occupy over 4.5% of the sample.

The germline V gene sets CDR1 to MGHDK and CDR2 to SYGVNS. From cysteine to phenylalanine, the CDR3 is 14 amino acids long. Only CDR3 DNA remains: 42 bases, in frame from the first base. Trimming removed 6 bases from V and 4 bases from J, leaving 15 bases between the germline ends. In total, approximately 690 healthy bone marrow donors made up the cohort. At the time of sampling, every cohort member was nominally healthy, though immune exposures that went unrecorded were likely present. The donor tested CMV seropositive and was one of the 289 seropositive cohort members. A peripheral blood sample was provided by each donor, and peripheral blood mononuclear cells were used for TCR beta sequencing. Genomic DNA was extracted from the blood cell samples with the Qiagen DNeasy Blood Extraction Kit. As regards this clone: No antigen is known for it. Per-nucleotide qualities are absent, and no much larger clonotype sits a single base away.

The sequencing sample was made of PBMCs. The sequence joins TRBV25-1 to TRBJ1-2, and the D gene may be TRBD1, 5 bases matching. This sequence originates from a woman aged 18-35 years in good health and CMV-seropositive. In nucleotides, the sequence is TGTGCCAGCAGCCTCAACCAGGGTACCTATGGCTACACCTTC. Translation gives CASSLNQGTYGYTF.